This TCR beta chain was captured by sequencing in a study of blood T cells in healthy people across ages. Primers used in a second PCR of about 6 to 11 cycles were a sample-barcoded 5' primer and a J-beta primer mix. One entry per CDR3 protein results from TCRdb running MiXCR on the 5' RACE reads. Of about a million distinct CDR3 sequences in the sample, 51% were seen once. V dropped 8 bases and J dropped 2; count of bases not matched to a gene: 5. Germline lookup yields CDR1 LGHNA and CDR2 YSLEER. The CDR3 is 14 residues long. This clonotype has only a few counts. This receptor was obtained from a woman in her sixties or seventies in good health. Sequencing was done on a sample of blood. The rearrangement joins TRBV4-3 to TRBJ2-3; 9 bases line up with TRBD1. The CDR3 nucleotides read TGCGCCAGCGGCCGGGACAGGGACACAGATACGCAGTATTTT. The encoded protein is CASGRDRDTDTQYF.